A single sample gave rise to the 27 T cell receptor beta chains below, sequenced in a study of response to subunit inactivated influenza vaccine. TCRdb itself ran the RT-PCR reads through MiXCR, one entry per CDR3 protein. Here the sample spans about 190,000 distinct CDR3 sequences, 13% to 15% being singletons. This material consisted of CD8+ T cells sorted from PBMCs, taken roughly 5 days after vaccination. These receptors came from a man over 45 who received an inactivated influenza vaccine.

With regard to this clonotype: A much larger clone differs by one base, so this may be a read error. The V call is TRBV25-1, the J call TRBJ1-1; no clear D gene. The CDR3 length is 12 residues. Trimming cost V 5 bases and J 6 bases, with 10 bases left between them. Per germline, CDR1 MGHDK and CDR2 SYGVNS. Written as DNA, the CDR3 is TGTGCCAGCAGTCCGGGATACGCTGAAGCTTTCTTT. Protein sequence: CASSPGYAEAFF.

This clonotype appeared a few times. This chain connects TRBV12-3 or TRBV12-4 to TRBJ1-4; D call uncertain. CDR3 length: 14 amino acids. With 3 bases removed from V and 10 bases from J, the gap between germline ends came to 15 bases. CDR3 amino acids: CASSFRQFSGKLFF. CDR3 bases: TGTGCCAGCAGTTTCCGCCAGTTCAGTGGAAAACTGTTTTTT.

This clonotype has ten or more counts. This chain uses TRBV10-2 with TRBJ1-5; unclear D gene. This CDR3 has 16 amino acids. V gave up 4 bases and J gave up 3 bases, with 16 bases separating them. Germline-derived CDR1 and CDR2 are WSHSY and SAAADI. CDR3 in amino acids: CASSVSSPVNNQPQHF. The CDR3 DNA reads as TGCGCCAGCAGTGTTTCCAGTCCAGTAAACAATCAGCCCCAGCATTTT.

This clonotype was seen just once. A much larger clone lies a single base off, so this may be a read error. In DNA form, the CDR3 reads TGCAGCGTTGAAGGGACTAGCGTGAGTAAGATTTACGAGCAGTACTTC. Residues: CSVEGTSVSKIYEQYF. This chain connects TRBV29-1 to TRBJ2-7; TRBD2 agrees at 9 bases. This CDR3 region has 16 residues. J gave up 4 bases and V 1 base, and 11 bases lay outside the gene matches. The germline V gene has CDR1 SQVTM and CDR2 ANQGSEA.

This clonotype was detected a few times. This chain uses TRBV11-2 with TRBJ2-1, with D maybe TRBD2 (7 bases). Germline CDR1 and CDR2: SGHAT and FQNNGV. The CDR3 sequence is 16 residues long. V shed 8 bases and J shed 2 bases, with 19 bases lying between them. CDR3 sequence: CASGTPLGGPYNEQFF. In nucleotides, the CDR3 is TGTGCCAGCGGAACGCCTTTGGGGGGGCCCTACAATGAGCAGTTCTTC. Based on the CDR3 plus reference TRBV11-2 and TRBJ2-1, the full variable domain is EAGVAQSPRYKIIEKRQSVAFWCNPISGHATLYWYQQILGQGPKLLIQFQNNGVVDDSQLPKDRFSAERLKGVDSTLKIQPAKLEDSAVYLCASGTPLGGPYNEQFFGPGTRLTVL.

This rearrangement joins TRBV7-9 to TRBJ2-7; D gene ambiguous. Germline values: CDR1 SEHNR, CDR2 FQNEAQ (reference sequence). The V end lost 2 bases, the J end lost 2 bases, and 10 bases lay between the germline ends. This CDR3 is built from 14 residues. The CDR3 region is CASSLPSRPYEQYF. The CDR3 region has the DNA TGTGCCAGCAGCTTACCCTCGAGGCCCTACGAGCAGTACTTC.

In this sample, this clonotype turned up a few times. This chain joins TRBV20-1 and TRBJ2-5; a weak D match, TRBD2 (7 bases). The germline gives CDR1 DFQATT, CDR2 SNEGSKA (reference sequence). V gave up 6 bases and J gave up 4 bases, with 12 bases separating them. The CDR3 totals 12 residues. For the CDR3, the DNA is TGCAGTGCAAAAAGGGGGGGAGAGACCCAGTACTTC. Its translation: CSAKRGGETQYF.

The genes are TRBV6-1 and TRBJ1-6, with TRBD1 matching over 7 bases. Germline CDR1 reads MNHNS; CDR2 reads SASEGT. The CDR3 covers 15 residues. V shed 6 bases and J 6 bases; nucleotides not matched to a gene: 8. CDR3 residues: CASSRHRGSNSPLHF. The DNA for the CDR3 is TGTGCCAGCAGCCGACACAGGGGTTCTAATTCACCCCTCCACTTT.

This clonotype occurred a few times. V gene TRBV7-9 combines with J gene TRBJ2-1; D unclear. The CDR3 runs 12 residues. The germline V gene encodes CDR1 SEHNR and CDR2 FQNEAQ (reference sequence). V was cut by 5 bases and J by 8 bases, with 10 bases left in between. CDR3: CASSQGDDEQFF. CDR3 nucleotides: TGTGCCAGCAGCCAAGGCGACGATGAGCAGTTCTTC.

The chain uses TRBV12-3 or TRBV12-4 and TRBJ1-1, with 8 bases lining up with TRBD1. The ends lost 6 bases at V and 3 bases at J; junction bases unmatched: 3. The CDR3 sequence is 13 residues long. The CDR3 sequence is CASSRQGHTEAFF. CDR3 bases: TGTGCCAGCAGCCGACAGGGGCACACTGAAGCTTTCTTT.

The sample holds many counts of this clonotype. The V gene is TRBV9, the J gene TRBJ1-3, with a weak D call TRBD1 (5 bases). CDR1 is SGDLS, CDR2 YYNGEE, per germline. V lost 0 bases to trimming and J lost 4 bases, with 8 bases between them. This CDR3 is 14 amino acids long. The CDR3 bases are TGTGCCAGCAGCGTAGAAACAGGAGGAAACACCATATATTTT. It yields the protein CASSVETGGNTIYF. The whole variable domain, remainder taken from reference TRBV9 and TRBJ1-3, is DSGVTQTPKHLITATGQRVTLRCSPRSGDLSVYWYQQSLDQGLQFLIQYYNGEERAKGNILERFSAQQFPDLHSELNLSSLELGDSALYFCASSVETGGNTIYFGEGSWLTVV.

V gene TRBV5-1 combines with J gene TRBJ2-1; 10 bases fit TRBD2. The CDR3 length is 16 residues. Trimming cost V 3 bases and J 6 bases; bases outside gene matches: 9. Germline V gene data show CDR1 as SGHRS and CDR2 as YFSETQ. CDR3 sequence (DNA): TGCGCCAGCAGCTATACCCCTAGCGGGGGCTCCAATGAGCAGTTCTTC. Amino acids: CASSYTPSGGSNEQFF.

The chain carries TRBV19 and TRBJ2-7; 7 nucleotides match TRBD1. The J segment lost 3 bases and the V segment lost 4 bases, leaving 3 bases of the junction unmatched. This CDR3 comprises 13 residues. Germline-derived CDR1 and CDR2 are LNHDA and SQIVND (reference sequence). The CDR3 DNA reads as TGTGCCAGTAGTACAGGGGGAAACTACGAGCAGTACTTC. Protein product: CASSTGGNYEQYF.

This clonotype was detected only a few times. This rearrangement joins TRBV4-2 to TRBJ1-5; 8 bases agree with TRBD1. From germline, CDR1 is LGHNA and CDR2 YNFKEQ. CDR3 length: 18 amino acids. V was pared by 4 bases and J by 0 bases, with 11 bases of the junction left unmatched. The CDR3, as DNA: TGTGCCAGCAGCCGCGAAAGGGGACAGGCCTATAGCAATCAGCCCCAGCATTTT. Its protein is CASSRERGQAYSNQPQHF.

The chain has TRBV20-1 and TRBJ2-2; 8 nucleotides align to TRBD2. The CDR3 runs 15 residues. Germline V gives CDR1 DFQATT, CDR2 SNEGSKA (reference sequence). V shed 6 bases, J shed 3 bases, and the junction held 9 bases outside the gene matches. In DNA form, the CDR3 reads TGCAGTGCCCACTCCCGGGAGGGGTACACCGGGGAGCTGTTTTTT. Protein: CSAHSREGYTGELFF.

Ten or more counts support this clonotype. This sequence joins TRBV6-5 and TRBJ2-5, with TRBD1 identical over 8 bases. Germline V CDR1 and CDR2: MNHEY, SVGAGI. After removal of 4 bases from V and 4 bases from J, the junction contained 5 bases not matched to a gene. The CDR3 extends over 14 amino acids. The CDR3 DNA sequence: TGTGCCAGCAGTTTTGGACAGGGAGGAGAGACCCAGTACTTC. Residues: CASSFGQGGETQYF.

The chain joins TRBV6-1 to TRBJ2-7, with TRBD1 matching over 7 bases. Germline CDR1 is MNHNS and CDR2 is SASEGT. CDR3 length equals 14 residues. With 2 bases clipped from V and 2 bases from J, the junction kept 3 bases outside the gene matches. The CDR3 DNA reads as TGTGCCAGCAGTGAATGGGACAGCGCCTACGAGCAGTACTTC. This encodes CASSEWDSAYEQYF.

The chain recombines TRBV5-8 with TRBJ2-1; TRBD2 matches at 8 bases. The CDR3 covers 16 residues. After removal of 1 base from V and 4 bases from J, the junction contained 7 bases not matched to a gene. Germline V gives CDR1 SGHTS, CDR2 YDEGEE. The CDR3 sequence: CASSLMFLAGYNEQFF. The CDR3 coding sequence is TGTGCCAGCAGCTTGATGTTCCTAGCGGGTTACAATGAGCAGTTCTTC.

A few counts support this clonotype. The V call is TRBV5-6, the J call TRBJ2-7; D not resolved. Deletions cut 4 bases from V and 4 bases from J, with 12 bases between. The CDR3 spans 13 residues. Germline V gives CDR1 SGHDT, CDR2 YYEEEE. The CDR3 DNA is TGTGCCAGCAGCCGGTGGATTATTTACGAGCAGTACTTC. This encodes CASSRWIIYEQYF.

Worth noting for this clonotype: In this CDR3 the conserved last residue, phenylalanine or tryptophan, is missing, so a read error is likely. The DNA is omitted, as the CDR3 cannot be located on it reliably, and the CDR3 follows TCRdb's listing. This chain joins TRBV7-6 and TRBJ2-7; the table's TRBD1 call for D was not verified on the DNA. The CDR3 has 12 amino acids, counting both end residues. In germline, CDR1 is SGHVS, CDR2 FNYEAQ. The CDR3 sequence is CASSLAGGFLYS.

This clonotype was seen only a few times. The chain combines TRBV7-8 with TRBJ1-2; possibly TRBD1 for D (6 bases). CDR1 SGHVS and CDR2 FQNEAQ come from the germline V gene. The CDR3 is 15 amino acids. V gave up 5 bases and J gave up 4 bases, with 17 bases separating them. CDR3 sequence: CASSQAVGGLYGYTF. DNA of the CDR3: TGTGCCAGCAGCCAAGCCGTGGGGGGGCTCTATGGCTACACCTTC.

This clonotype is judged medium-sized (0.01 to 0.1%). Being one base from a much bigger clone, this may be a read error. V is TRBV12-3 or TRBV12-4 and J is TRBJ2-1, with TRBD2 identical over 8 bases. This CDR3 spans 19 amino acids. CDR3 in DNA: TGTACCAGCAGTTTCGGGCCTGTCGGCGGGAGGATACCCTACAATGAGCAGTTCTTC. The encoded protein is CTSSFGPVGGRIPYNEQFF.

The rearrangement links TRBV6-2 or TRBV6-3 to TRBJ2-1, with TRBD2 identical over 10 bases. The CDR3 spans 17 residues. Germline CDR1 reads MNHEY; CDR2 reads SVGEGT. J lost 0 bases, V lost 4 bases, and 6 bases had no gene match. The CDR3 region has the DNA TGTGCCAGCAGTTTCGGGACTAGCGCTAGCTCCTACAATGAGCAGTTCTTC. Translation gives CASSFGTSASSYNEQFF.

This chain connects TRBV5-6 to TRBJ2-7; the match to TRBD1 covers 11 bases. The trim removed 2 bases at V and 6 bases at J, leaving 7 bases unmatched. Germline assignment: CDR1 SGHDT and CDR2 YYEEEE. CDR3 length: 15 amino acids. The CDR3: CASSLSGQGASEQYF. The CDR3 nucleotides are TGTGCCAGCAGCTTAAGTGGACAGGGGGCCTCCGAGCAGTACTTC. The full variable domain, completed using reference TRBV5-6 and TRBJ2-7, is DAGVTQSPTHLIKTRGQQVTLRCSPKSGHDTVSWYQQALGQGPQFIFQYYEEEERQRGNFPDRFSGHQFPNYSSELNVNALLLGDSALYLCASSLSGQGASEQYFGPGTRLTVT.

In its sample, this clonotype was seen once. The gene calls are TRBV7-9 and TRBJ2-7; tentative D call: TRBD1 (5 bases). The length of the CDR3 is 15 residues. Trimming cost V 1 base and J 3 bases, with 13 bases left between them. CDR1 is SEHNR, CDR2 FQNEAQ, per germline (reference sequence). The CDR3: CASSLEGDSFYEQYF. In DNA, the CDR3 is TGTGCCAGCAGCTTAGAGGGTGACAGCTTCTACGAGCAGTACTTC.

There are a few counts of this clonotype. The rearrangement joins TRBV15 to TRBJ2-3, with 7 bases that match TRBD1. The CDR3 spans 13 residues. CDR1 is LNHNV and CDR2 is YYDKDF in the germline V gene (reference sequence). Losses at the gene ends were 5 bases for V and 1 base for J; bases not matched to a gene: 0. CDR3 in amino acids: CATSGTGTDTQYF. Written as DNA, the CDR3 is TGTGCCACCAGCGGGACAGGCACAGATACGCAGTATTTT.

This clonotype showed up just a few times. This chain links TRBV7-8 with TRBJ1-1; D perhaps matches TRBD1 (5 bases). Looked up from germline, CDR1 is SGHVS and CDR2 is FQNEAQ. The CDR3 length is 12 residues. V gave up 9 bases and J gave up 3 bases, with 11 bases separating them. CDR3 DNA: TGTGCCAGTCTTAGGGGAGACACTGAAGCTTTCTTT. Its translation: CASLRGDTEAFF.